This TCR beta chain was documented in a study of OX40 agonist ivuxolimab in advanced cancers. A note on the overall study: Ivuxolimab was an agonistic, fully human IgG2 monoclonal antibody directed against OX40 (CD134), a costimulatory receptor. Intravenous ivuxolimab was administered to patients every 2 weeks at six dose levels: 0.01, 0.1, 0.3, 1.5, 3 and 10 mg/kg. Among the roughly 50 dose-escalation patients, around 19 had hepatocellular carcinoma, approximately 15 melanoma, 9 renal cell carcinoma and 9 head and neck cancer. In the dose-escalation cohort, around four fifths of patients were male, and the mean age was roughly 60 years, with a range of roughly 23 to 85. Prior anti-PD-1, anti-PD-L1 or anti-CTLA-4 therapy was permitted, and less than 45% of dose-escalation patients had received checkpoint inhibitors. Partial responses occurred in three dose-escalation patients: two with cutaneous melanoma and one with hepatocellular carcinoma. The purpose of peripheral TCRbeta sequencing was to test whether ivuxolimab changed TCR sequence diversity and led to clonal T-cell expansion. The monotherapy dose-escalation portion (N = 52 patients) of the phase I ivuxolimab trial is reported in the paper.

Here is what the overall study found, with its caveats: Low levels of normalized T-cell clonal expansion were also shown by some nonresponding patients. Partial responders in the 0.1-3.0 mg/kg groups had among the lowest normalized peripheral clonal expansion, especially among CD8+ T cells. Clonal expansion of both CD4+ and CD8+ blood T cells was observed from baseline to week 6 at doses 0.1 to 3.0 mg/kg. After ivuxolimab, more expanded clones were found on average in CD8+ T cells than in CD4+ T cells. The antigen specificity of the peripheral T cells that underwent clonal expansion was not determined.

Unmatched junction bases come to 13, with V trimmed by 4 bases and J by 8 bases. The CDR3 measures 15 amino acids from cysteine to phenylalanine. The kept DNA is CDR3 alone, 45 bases in frame from the first base. CDR1 SNHLY and CDR2 FYNNEI were looked up in the germline V gene. The trial excluded patients who had a history of autoimmune disease or were on systemic immunosuppression. Peripheral blood for TCR sequencing was drawn from every dose cohort at baseline, at cycle 4 day 1 and at cycle 7 day 1. Samples came from an open-label, multicenter, first-in-human phase I dose-escalation trial of ivuxolimab. Adults with locally advanced or metastatic head and neck squamous cell, hepatocellular, melanoma or renal cell carcinoma were enrolled in the trial. Before TCR sequencing, CD4+ T cells and CD8+ T cells were sorted from peripheral blood as separate populations. This clone is a singleton in its sample. Its antigen is currently not known. No per-base quality is available; no much larger clone lies one base away.

For sequencing of the TCRbeta CDR3 region, genomic DNA was extracted from the sorted cells. The immunoSEQ Assay was used for sequencing of TCRbeta CDR3 regions. TCRdb retrieved this table from immuneACCESS and kept in-frame rearrangements only. Not all clones are present; in checked studies, unresolved V genes account for under half, and no reason is known for the remainder. In this sample the table shows about 72,000 clones, roughly 90% of which occur a single time. The top ten hold approximately 0.98% of the sample. In this chain, TRBV2 is recombined with TRBJ1-2; 7 middle bases align to TRBD1. This sample comprised CD4+ or CD8+ T cells sorted from blood, obtained in a trial of the OX40 agonist ivuxolimab. This receptor was taken from an adult with an advanced solid tumor such as melanoma, head and neck, liver or kidney cancer. The CDR3 protein sequence reads: CASSAPQGINRGYTF. At the DNA level, the sequence is TGTGCCAGCAGTGCACCACAGGGGATCAATAGGGGCTACACCTTC.